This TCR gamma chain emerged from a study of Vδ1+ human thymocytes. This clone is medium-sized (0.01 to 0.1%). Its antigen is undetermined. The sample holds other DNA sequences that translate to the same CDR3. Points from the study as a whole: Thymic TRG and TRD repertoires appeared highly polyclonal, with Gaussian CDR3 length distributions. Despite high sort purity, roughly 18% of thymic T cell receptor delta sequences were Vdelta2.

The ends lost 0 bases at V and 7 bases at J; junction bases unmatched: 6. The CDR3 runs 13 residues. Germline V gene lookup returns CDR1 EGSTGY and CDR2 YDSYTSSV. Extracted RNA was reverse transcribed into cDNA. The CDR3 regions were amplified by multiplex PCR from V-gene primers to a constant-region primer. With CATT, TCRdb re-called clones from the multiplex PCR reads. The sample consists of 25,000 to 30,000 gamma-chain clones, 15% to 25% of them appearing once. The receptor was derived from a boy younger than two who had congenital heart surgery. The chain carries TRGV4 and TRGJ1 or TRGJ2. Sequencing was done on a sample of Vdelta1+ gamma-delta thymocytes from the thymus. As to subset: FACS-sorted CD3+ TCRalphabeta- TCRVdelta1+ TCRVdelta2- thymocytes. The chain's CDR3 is CATWDGPGYKKLF. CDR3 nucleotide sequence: TGTGCCACCTGGGATGGGCCGGGGTATAAGAAACTCTTT.